The clone carrying this T cell receptor beta chain was counted a single time. The PCR made use of 60 Vbeta and 13 Jbeta primers. Data came from immunoSEQ multiplex PCR; TCRdb stores just in-frame clones and leaves some out. The table lists roughly 290,000 clones, roughly 90% of them singletons, with 2% to 3% in the top ten. These data come from a study of cytomegalovirus exposure and HLA in healthy donors. The CDR3 runs to 14 residues. V lost 3 bases, J lost 8 bases, and 8 bases stayed unmatched. The germline V gene has CDR1 LNHNV and CDR2 YYDKDF (reference sequence). V is TRBV15 and J is TRBJ1-2; 8 nucleotides align to TRBD1. This sequence originates from a woman between 18 and 30 years old in good health and CMV-seronegative. The sequencing sample was made of PBMCs. The CDR3 loop is CATSRGGQAPGYTF. CDR3 DNA sequence: TGTGCCACCAGCAGGGGGGGACAGGCGCCCGGCTACACCTTC. Supplemented by reference TRBV15 and TRBJ1-2, the full variable domain reads DAMVIQNPRYQVTQFGKPVTLSCSQTLNHNVMYWYQQKSSQAPKLLFHYYDKDFNNEADTPDNFQSRRPNTSFCFLDIRSPGLGDTAMYLCATSRGGQAPGYTFGSGTRLTVV.